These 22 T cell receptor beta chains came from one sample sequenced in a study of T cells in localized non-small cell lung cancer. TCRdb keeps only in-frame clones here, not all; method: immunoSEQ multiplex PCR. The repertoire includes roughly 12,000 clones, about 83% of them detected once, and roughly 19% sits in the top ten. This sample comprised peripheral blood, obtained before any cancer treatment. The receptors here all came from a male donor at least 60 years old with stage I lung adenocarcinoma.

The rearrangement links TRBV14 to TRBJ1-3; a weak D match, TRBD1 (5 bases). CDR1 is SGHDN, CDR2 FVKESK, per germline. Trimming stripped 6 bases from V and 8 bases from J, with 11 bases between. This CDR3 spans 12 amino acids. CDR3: CASSLQGYTIYF. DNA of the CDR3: TGTGCCAGCAGTCTGCAGGGATACACCATATATTTT.

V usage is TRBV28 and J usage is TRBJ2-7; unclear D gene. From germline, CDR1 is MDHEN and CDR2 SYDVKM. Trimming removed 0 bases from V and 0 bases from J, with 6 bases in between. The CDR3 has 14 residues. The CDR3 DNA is TGTGCCAGCAGTTTATGGCAAGACTCCTACGAGCAGTACTTC. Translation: CASSLWQDSYEQYF.

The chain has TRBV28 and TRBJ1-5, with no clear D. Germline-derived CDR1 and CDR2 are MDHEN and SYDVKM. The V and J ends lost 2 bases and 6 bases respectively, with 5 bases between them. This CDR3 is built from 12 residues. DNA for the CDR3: TGTGCCAGCAGTTTAGGCGTTCAGCCCCAGCATTTT. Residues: CASSLGVQPQHF.

CDR3 DNA sequence: TGTGCCAGCAGCTTGGGCCCAACCTTGAGGGGGGCCGGGGCCTACGAGCAGTACTTC. This codes for CASSLGPTLRGAGAYEQYF. The chain uses TRBV5-4 and TRBJ2-7, with D possibly called TRBD1 or TRBD2 (6 bases each). Between the trimmed V and J ends, which lost 0 bases and 2 bases, there was a span of 24 bases. Germline-derived CDR1 and CDR2 are SGHNT and YYREEE (reference sequence). The CDR3 runs 19 residues.

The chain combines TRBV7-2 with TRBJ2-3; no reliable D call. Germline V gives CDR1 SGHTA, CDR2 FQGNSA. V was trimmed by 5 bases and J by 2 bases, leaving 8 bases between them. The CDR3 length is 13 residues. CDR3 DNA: TGTGCCAGCAGCAAGGGCTCCACAGATACGCAGTATTTT. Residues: CASSKGSTDTQYF.

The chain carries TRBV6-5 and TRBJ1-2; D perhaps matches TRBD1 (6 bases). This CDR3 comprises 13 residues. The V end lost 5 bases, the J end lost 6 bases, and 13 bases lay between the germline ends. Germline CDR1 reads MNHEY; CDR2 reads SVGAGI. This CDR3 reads CASSRGGKNGYTF. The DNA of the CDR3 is TGTGCCAGCAGTCGAGGGGGGAAAAATGGCTACACCTTC.

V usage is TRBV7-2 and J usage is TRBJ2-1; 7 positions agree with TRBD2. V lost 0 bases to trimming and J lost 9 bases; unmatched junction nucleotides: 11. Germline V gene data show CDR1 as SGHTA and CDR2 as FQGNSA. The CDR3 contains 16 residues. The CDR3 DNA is TGTGCCAGCAGCTTAGCAGGCAGCGGGGCCCTCCGTGAGCAGTTCTTC. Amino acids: CASSLAGSGALREQFF.

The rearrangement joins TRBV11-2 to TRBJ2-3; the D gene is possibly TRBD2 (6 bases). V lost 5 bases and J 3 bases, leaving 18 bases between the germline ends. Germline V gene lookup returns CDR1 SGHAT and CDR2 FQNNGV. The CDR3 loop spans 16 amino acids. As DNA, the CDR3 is TGTGCCAGCAGCCAACGTTTAGCGGCCTCAACAGATACGCAGTATTTT. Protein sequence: CASSQRLAASTDTQYF.

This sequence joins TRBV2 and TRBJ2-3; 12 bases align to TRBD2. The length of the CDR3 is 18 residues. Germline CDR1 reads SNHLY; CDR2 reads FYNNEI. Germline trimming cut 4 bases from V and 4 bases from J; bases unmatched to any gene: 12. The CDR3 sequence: CASSAGTSGRYFSDTQYF. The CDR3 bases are TGTGCCAGCAGTGCCGGGACTAGCGGGCGATATTTTTCAGATACGCAGTATTTT.

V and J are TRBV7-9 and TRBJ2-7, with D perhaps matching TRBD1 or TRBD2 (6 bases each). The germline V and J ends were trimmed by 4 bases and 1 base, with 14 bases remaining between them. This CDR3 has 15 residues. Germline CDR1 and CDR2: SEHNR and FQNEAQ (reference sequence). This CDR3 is CASSSIRGRSYEQYF. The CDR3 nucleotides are TGTGCCAGCAGCTCAATTCGGGGGCGATCCTACGAGCAGTACTTC.

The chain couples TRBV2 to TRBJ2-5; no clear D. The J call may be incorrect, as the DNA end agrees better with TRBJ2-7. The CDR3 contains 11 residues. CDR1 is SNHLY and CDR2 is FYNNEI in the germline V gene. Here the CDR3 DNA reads TGTGCCAGCACGCGGTGGGACGAGCAGTACTTC. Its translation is CASTRWDEQYF.

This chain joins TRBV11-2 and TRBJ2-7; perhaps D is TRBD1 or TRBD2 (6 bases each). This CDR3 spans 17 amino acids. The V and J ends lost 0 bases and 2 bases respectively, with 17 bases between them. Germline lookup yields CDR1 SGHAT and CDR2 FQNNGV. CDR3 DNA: TGTGCCAGCAGCTTAGAGTGGGGAAAGGGGGGACCCTACGAGCAGTACTTC. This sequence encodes CASSLEWGKGGPYEQYF.

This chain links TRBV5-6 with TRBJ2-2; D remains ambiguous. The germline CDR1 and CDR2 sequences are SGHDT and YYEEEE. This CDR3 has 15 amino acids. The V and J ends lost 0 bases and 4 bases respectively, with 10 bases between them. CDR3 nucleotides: TGTGCCAGCAGCTTGGGTCTTCGACCCACCGGGGAGCTGTTTTTT. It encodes CASSLGLRPTGELFF.

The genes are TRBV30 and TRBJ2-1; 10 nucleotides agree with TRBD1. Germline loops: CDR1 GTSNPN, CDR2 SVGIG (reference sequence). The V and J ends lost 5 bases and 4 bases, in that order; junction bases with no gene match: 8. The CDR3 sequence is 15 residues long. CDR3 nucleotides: TGTGCCTGGCATAAAGCGGGACAGGGGTACAATGAGCAGTTCTTC. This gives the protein CAWHKAGQGYNEQFF. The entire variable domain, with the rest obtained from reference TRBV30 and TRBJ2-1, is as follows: SQTIHQWPATLVQPVGSPLSLECTVEGTSNPNLYWYRQAAGRGLQLLFYSVGIGQISSEVPQNLSASRPQDRQFILSSKKLLLSDSGFYLCAWHKAGQGYNEQFFGPGTRLTVL.

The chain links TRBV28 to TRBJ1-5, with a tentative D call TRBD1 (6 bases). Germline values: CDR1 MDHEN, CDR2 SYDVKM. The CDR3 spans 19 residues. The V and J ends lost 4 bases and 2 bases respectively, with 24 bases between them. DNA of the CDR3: TGTGCCAGCAGTTCCCTGGGAGACTCGGGGGGGCCGGGCAATCAGCCCCAGCATTTT. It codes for CASSSLGDSGGPGNQPQHF.

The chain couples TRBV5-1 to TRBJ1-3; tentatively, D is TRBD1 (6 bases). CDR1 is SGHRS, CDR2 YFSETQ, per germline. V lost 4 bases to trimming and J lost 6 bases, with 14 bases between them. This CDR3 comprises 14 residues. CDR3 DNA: TGCGCCAGCAGCCAAGGGCCAGGGGAAAACACCATATATTTT. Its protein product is CASSQGPGENTIYF.

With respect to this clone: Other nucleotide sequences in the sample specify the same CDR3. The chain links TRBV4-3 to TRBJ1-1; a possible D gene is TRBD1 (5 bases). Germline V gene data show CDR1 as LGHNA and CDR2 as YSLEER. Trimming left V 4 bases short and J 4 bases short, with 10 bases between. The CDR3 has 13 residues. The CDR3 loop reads CASSREGATEAFF. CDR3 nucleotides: TGCGCCAGCAGCCGTGAAGGGGCCACTGAAGCTTTCTTT.

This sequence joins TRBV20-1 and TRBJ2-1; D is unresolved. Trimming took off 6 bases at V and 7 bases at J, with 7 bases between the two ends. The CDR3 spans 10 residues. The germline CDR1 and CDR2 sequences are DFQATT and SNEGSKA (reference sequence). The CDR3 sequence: CSATRNEQFF. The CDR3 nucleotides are TGCAGTGCAACCCGGAATGAGCAGTTCTTC.

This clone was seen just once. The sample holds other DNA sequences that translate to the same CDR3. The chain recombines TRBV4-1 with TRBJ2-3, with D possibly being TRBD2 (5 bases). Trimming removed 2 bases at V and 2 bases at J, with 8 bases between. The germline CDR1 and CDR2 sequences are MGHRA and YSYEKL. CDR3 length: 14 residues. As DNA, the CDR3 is TGCGCCAGCAGCCAAACTAGAAACACAGATACGCAGTATTTT. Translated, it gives CASSQTRNTDTQYF.

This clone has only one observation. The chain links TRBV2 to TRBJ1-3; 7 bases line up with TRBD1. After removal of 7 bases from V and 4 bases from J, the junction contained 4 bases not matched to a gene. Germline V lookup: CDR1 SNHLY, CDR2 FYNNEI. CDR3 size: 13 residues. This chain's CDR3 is CASTAGGGNTIYF. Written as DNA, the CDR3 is TGTGCCAGCACTGCAGGGGGGGGAAACACCATATATTTT.

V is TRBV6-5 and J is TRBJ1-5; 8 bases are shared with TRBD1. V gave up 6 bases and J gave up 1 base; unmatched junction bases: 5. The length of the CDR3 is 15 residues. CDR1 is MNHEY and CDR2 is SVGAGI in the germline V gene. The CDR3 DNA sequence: TGTGCCAGCAGCACGGACAGGGAAAGCAATCAGCCCCAGCATTTT. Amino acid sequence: CASSTDRESNQPQHF.

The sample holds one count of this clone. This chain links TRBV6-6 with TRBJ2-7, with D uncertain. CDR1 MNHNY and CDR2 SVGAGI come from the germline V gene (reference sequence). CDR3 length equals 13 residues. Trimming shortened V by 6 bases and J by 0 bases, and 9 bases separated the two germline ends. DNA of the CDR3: TGTGCCAGCAGGAGAGACATCTCCTACGAGCAGTACTTC. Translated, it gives CASRRDISYEQYF.